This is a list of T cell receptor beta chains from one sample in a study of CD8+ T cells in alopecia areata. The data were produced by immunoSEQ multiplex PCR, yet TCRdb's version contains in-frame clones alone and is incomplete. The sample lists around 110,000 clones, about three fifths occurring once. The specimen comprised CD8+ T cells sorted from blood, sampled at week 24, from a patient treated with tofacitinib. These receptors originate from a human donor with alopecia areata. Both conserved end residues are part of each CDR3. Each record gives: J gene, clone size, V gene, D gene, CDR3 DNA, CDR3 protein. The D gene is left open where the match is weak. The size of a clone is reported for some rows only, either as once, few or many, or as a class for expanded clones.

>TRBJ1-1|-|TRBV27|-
TGTGCCAGCAGCCCCAACAGCGACTTGAACACTGAAGCTTTCTTT
CASSPNSDLNTEAFF
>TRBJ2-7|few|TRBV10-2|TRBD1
TGCGCCAGCAGGGGGACAGGGTCTTACGAGCAGTACTTC
CASRGTGSYEQYF
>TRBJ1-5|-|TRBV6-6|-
TGTGCCAGCATCGCTCAGGAAAATCAGCCCCAGCATTTT
CASIAQENQPQHF
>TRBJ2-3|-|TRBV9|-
TGTGCCAGCAGCTACTTCCAGGACGGACTCCAAGATACGCAGTATTTT
CASSYFQDGLQDTQYF
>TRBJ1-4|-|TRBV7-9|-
TGTGCCAGCAGCTCGTCCCGGGACCTTGATGAAAAACTGTTTTTT
CASSSSRDLDEKLFF
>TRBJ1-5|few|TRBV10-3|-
TGTGCCCTCCGGTTAAGTTATAGCAATCAGCCCCAGCATTTT
CALRLSYSNQPQHF
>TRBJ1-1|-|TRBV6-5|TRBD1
TGTGCCAGCAGTTATGTCGCAGGGGGAACTGAAGCTTTCTTT
CASSYVAGGTEAFF
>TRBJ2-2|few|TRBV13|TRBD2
TGTGCCAGCAGCTTACTAGCGGGGGCGAACACCGGGGAGCTGTTTTTT
CASSLLAGANTGELFF
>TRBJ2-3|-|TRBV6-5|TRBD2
TGTGCCAGCAGTGAACGGGGGGAGGCAGATACGCAGTATTTT
CASSERGEADTQYF
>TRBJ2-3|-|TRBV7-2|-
TGTGCCAGCAGCTTAGGTGTCACTAGCACAGATACGCAGTATTTT
CASSLGVTSTDTQYF
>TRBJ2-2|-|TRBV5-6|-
TGTGCCAGCAGCTTGTTTCAGGAAAACACCGGGGAGCTGTTTTTT
CASSLFQENTGELFF
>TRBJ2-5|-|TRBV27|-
TGTGCCAGCAGTTCGGGGCCCGGGGTTGGACGGGCGCGACAGACCCAGTACTTC
CASSSGPGVGRARQTQYF
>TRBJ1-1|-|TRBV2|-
TGTGCCAGCAGTTTGGGACTGAACACTGAAGCTTTCTTT
CASSLGLNTEAFF
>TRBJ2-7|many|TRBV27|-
TGTGCCAGCAGTTTATCGTGGACAGCAGACTACGAGCAGTACTTC
CASSLSWTADYEQYF
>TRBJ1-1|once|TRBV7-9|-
TGTGCCAGCAGCTCGGGGCTGTTGGACACTGAAGCTTTCTTT
CASSSGLLDTEAFF
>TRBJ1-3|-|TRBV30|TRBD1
TGTGCCTACTCCCGGGACAGCGAAAACACCATATATTTT
CAYSRDSENTIYF
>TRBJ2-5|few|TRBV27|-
TGTGCCAGCAGTTTACAGGGGGGCTCTAATGAGACCCAGTACTTC
CASSLQGGSNETQYF
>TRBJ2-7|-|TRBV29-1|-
TGCAGCGTTGAAGATTTGAACAGCGACTACGAGCAGTACTTC
CSVEDLNSDYEQYF
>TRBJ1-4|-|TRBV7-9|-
TGTGCCAGCAGCTTGGAGGGGTCCACCCTCTTT
CASSLEGSTLF
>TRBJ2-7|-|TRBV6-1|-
TGTGCCAGCAGTGAAGGACAGGTCTACGAGCAGTACTTC
CASSEGQVYEQYF
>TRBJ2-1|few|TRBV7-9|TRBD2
TGTGCCAGCAGCGCCCACCTAGCGGGGGCAGGAGATGAGCAGTTCTTC
CASSAHLAGAGDEQFF
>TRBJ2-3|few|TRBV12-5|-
TGTGCTAGTGGTCGGGGGAGTAGGGCAGATACGCAGTATTTT
CASGRGSRADTQYF
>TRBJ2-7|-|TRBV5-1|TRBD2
TGCGCCAGCACCCATGGACTAGCGGGGTCCTACGAGCAGTACTTC
CASTHGLAGSYEQYF
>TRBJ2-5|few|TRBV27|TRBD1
TGTGCCAGCAGTCCCACGGACAGGATCCAAGAGACCCAGTACTTC
CASSPTDRIQETQYF
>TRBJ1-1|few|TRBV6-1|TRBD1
TGTGCCAGCAGTGAGGGACAGGAGAACACTGAAGCTTTCTTT
CASSEGQENTEAFF
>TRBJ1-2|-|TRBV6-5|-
TGTGCCAGCAGTTACTCGATAGGTGGGACTCCTTATGGCTACACCTTC
CASSYSIGGTPYGYTF
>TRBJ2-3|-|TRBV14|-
TGTGCCAGCAGCCAAGACCCAGGGGGACTGCCAGATACGCAGTATTTT
CASSQDPGGLPDTQYF